Listed here is a single T cell receptor beta chain. This specimen belongs to a study of blood T cell repertoires in COVID-19. Study-wide background: The samples span acute and convalescent COVID-19 from the United States, Italy and Spain. T cells, B-cell-depleted T cells, or PBMCs supplied cDNA or gDNA.

The V gene end was trimmed by 5 bases and the J gene end by 8 bases; junction bases not matched to a gene: 10. The CDR3 is made up of 16 amino acids. Germline V gene data show CDR1 as SGHKS and CDR2 as YYEKEE (reference sequence). Original processing notes: Counts of nucleated cells, estimated from reference gene primer amplification, were obtained. Assay: immunoSEQ multiplex PCR; the TCRdb copy retains only in-frame clones and omits some. V and J calls and clone size follow that table, whereas D and trimming were derived from the DNA. The repertoire has approximately 260,000 clones, 90% of them found once; the top ten carry about 2%. Seattle's cohort entered during active infection and was followed longitudinally.

The J gene is TRBJ2-3, the V gene TRBV5-5; 14 nucleotides align to TRBD2. The receptor's source is a woman aged 55-69 years with COVID-19, enrolled during active disease. Sequencing was carried out using peripheral blood. The CDR3 protein is CASSSPGLAGEGTQYF. CDR3 in DNA: TGTGCCAGCAGTTCACCGGGACTAGCGGGGGAAGGTACGCAGTATTTT. The entire variable domain, with the rest obtained from reference TRBV5-5 and TRBJ2-3, is as follows: DAGVTQSPTHLIKTRGQQVTLRCSPISGHKSVSWYQQVLGQGPQFIFQYYEKEERGRGNFPDRFSARQFPNYSSELNVNALLLGDSALYLCASSSPGLAGEGTQYFGPGTRLTVL.